These 31 T cell receptor beta chains were all obtained from the same sample, sequenced in a study of PD-1 blockade in classical Hodgkin lymphoma. No patient escaped relapse after autologous stem cell transplantation, and brentuximab vedotin exposure varied. Only in-frame clones appear in the TCRdb table, and some are missing; sequencing was by immunoSEQ multiplex PCR. The data contain 25,000 to 30,000 clones, around 69% of them seen just once; the ten biggest clones take up around 11%. Sequences were derived from peripheral blood mononuclear cells (PBMCs), sampled before the second cycle of nivolumab. These receptors all come from a human donor with classical Hodgkin lymphoma.

This sequence joins TRBV11-2 and TRBJ2-7; the D gene is possibly TRBD2 (5 bases). Germline-derived CDR1 and CDR2 are SGHAT and FQNNGV. The CDR3 extends over 16 amino acids. V lost 1 base and J 0 bases, leaving 13 bases between the germline ends. DNA for the CDR3: TGTGCCAGCAGCTTAGCTACGGGGATCAGCTCCTACGAGCAGTACTTC. Translating gives CASSLATGISSYEQYF.

In this sample, this clone turned up once. This chain uses TRBV7-8 with TRBJ1-3, with 8 bases lining up with TRBD1. The CDR3 sequence is 15 residues long. Germline CDR1 SGHVS, CDR2 FQNEAQ. Germline trimming cut 5 bases from V and 3 bases from J; bases unmatched to any gene: 6. The DNA for the CDR3 is TGTGCCAGCAGCGCAGTTACAGGGGGTGGAAACACCATATATTTT. This encodes CASSAVTGGGNTIYF.

The J gene is TRBJ1-1, the V gene TRBV2; D gene unclear. This CDR3 comprises 11 residues. Trimming pared 2 bases from V and 10 bases from J, leaving 8 bases between. Germline loops: CDR1 SNHLY, CDR2 FYNNEI. CDR3 DNA: TGTGCCAGCAGTGAAAAAGGGCGAGCTTTCTTT. The encoded protein is CASSEKGRAFF.

In its sample, this clone is medium-sized. V is TRBV6-5 and J is TRBJ2-5; 13 positions match TRBD2. The CDR3 runs to 15 residues. Germline values: CDR1 MNHEY, CDR2 SVGAGI. The V gene end was trimmed by 6 bases and the J gene end by 5 bases; junction bases not matched to a gene: 6. The CDR3 loop reads CASRLAGGPEETQYF. The CDR3 DNA follows: TGTGCCAGCAGACTAGCGGGAGGGCCGGAGGAGACCCAGTACTTC.

V is TRBV4-1 and J is TRBJ2-7; D not certain. CDR3 length: 17 residues. Per the germline V gene, CDR1 is MGHRA and CDR2 is YSYEKL. Trimming pared 0 bases from V and 1 base from J, leaving 16 bases between. CDR3 in amino acids: CASSQEVGQVWSYEQYF. The CDR3 DNA follows: TGCGCCAGCAGCCAAGAAGTAGGGCAGGTCTGGTCCTACGAGCAGTACTTC.

The rearrangement joins TRBV30 to TRBJ2-7; 9 bases map to TRBD1. Germline CDR1 GTSNPN, CDR2 SVGIG (reference sequence). The junction had 11 bases not matched to a gene; V was cut back by 7 bases and J by 7 bases. CDR3 length: 13 amino acids. As DNA, the CDR3 is TGTGCCTTAACCCGGGACAGGGTAGGGGAGCAGTACTTC. As protein: CALTRDRVGEQYF.

J is TRBJ2-3 and V is TRBV5-6; no clear D gene. Per germline, CDR1 SGHDT and CDR2 YYEEEE. This CDR3 has 15 residues. The V gene lost 0 bases and the J gene lost 2 bases, with 10 bases spanning the gap. The DNA of the CDR3 is TGTGCCAGCAGCTTGGATTCTGGGTCCACAGATACGCAGTATTTT. This translates into CASSLDSGSTDTQYF.

The table lists this clone with a few counts. This specimen includes other DNA sequences encoding the same CDR3. The V and J genes are TRBV6-5 and TRBJ1-1; D is ambiguous. The V gene lost 6 bases and the J gene lost 4 bases, with 6 bases spanning the gap. This CDR3 spans 11 amino acids. Germline CDR1 reads MNHEY; CDR2 reads SVGAGI. The CDR3 loop reads CASRHITEAFF. The CDR3 DNA follows: TGTGCCAGCAGGCATATCACTGAAGCTTTCTTT.

The genes are TRBV19 and TRBJ2-7; 7 positions agree with TRBD1. Germline values: CDR1 LNHDA, CDR2 SQIVND (reference sequence). V lost 5 bases to trimming and J lost 3 bases; unmatched junction nucleotides: 4. The CDR3 sequence is 13 residues long. The CDR3 nucleotides read TGTGCCAGTAGTCCGGACAGGTTCTACGAGCAGTACTTC. Protein sequence: CASSPDRFYEQYF.

The chain uses TRBV7-9 and TRBJ1-6, with D possibly matching TRBD1 (5 bases). Germline loops: CDR1 SEHNR, CDR2 FQNEAQ (reference sequence). V was cut by 7 bases and J by 10 bases, with 17 bases left in between. This CDR3 has 14 amino acids. CDR3 amino acids: CASTFNQGESPLHF. The CDR3 DNA is TGTGCCAGCACCTTTAACCAGGGAGAATCACCCCTCCACTTT.

This chain joins TRBV5-8 and TRBJ2-6; 7 bases line up with TRBD1. CDR3 length: 16 amino acids. The germline gives CDR1 SGHTS, CDR2 YDEGEE. V shed 1 base, J shed 0 bases, and the junction held 1 base outside the gene matches. CDR3 bases: TGTGCCAGCAGCTTGCCAGGGGGCTCTGGGGCCAACGTCCTGACTTTC. Translated: CASSLPGGSGANVLTF. Supplemented by reference TRBV5-8 and TRBJ2-6, the full variable domain reads EAGVTQSPTHLIKTRGQQATLRCSPISGHTSVYWYQQALGLGLQFLLWYDEGEERNRGNFPPRFSGRQFPNYSSELNVNALELEDSALYLCASSLPGGSGANVLTFGAGSRLTVL.

This CDR3 is CASSLGLSPPEQYF. DNA for the CDR3: TGTGCCAGCAGCTTGGGTCTATCTCCTCCAGAGCAGTACTTC. V and J are TRBV5-4 and TRBJ2-7; D gene uncertain. The CDR3 is made up of 14 amino acids. Per the germline V gene, CDR1 is SGHNT and CDR2 is YYREEE (reference sequence). V shed 0 bases and J shed 7 bases, with 14 bases lying between them.

The gene calls are TRBV9 and TRBJ2-2; D perhaps matches TRBD2 (5 bases). The germline CDR1 and CDR2 sequences are SGDLS and YYNGEE. The CDR3 runs 17 residues. V was shortened by 0 bases and J by 1 base, with 13 bases between the two germline ends. CDR3 residues: CASSVAGSHLNTGELFF. The CDR3 region has the DNA TGTGCCAGCAGCGTAGCTGGGAGCCATTTGAACACCGGGGAGCTGTTTTTT.

The V call is TRBV29-1, the J call TRBJ2-3; D remains ambiguous. Germline assignment: CDR1 SQVTM and CDR2 ANQGSEA. V was clipped by 3 bases and J by 1 base, with 11 bases between them. The CDR3 length is 14 residues. This chain's CDR3 is CSVDSGSRTDTQYF. In nucleotides, the CDR3 is TGCAGCGTTGATTCGGGCTCCCGCACAGATACGCAGTATTTT.

This chain connects TRBV4-3 to TRBJ2-4; possible D gene TRBD2, 6 bases. The CDR3 spans 13 residues. CDR1 is LGHNA and CDR2 is YSLEER in the germline V gene. The V and J ends lost 3 bases and 5 bases respectively, with 8 bases between them. CDR3 nucleotides: TGCGCCAGCAGCCACGGGGGACAAAACATTCAGTACTTC. Translation gives CASSHGGQNIQYF.

This chain links TRBV18 with TRBJ2-3; possibly TRBD2 for D (5 bases). The germline CDR1 and CDR2 sequences are KGHSH and LQKENI. V was shortened by 6 bases and J by 1 base, with 8 bases between the two germline ends. CDR3 length equals 13 residues. The CDR3 sequence is CASSGRGTDTQYF. CDR3 DNA sequence: TGTGCCAGCTCCGGGCGGGGCACAGATACGCAGTATTTT.

This sequence joins TRBV19 and TRBJ1-5; 9 bases agree with TRBD1. After removal of 6 bases from V and 7 bases from J, the junction contained 7 bases not matched to a gene. CDR1 and CDR2 (germline): LNHDA, SQIVND (reference sequence). The length of the CDR3 is 14 residues. The CDR3 reads CASSRDREGQPQHF. As DNA, the CDR3 is TGTGCCAGTAGCAGGGACAGGGAGGGCCAGCCCCAGCATTTT.

This clone was observed a handful of times. J is TRBJ2-5 and V is TRBV28; either TRBD1 or TRBD2 may supply D (5 bases each). Trimming left V 5 bases short and J 0 bases short, with 13 bases between. Germline loops: CDR1 MDHEN, CDR2 SYDVKM. This CDR3 is 15 amino acids long. The chain's CDR3 is CASSPTWGYQETQYF. CDR3 DNA sequence: TGTGCCAGCAGTCCCACATGGGGGTACCAAGAGACCCAGTACTTC.

This clone was seen just once. The CDR3 protein is CASSLQGQPQHF. The CDR3 nucleotides are TGTGCCAGCAGTTTACAAGGTCAGCCCCAGCATTTT. The chain recombines TRBV28 with TRBJ1-5; D is undetermined. This CDR3 has 12 amino acids. The V end was cut by 2 bases, the J end by 6 bases, with 5 bases between. Germline V gene lookup returns CDR1 MDHEN and CDR2 SYDVKM.

V usage is TRBV28 and J usage is TRBJ2-7; D is tentatively TRBD1 or TRBD2 (5 bases each). Trimming shortened V by 7 bases and J by 1 base, and 20 bases separated the two germline ends. Looked up from germline, CDR1 is MDHEN and CDR2 is SYDVKM. CDR3 size: 16 residues. CDR3 nucleotides: TGTGCCAGCATCCCGTCGGGGACCCTGGCTTCCTACGAGCAGTACTTC. It codes for CASIPSGTLASYEQYF.

The chain uses TRBV4-1 and TRBJ1-2; 8 bases line up with TRBD1. There are 15 residues in the CDR3. The ends lost 4 bases at V and 4 bases at J; junction bases unmatched: 8. Germline CDR1 and CDR2: MGHRA and YSYEKL. CDR3 protein: CASSLRQGSPYGYTF. The CDR3 nucleotides are TGCGCCAGCAGCCTCCGACAGGGGTCTCCCTATGGCTACACCTTC.

V gene TRBV27 combines with J gene TRBJ1-2, with D hard to call. V lost 8 bases, J lost 4 bases, and 8 bases lay in between. This CDR3 is 11 amino acids long. Looked up from germline, CDR1 is MNHEY and CDR2 is SMNVEV (reference sequence). The CDR3 DNA sequence: TGTGCCAGCGCATCAATCTATGGCTACACCTTC. Translating it yields CASASIYGYTF.

The rearrangement joins TRBV7-3 to TRBJ2-1; 8 nucleotides line up with TRBD2. V was clipped by 0 bases and J by 3 bases; unmatched bases: 10. This CDR3 has 18 residues. The V gene's germline CDR1 is SGHTA and CDR2 FQGTGA. CDR3 residues: CASSLTGAGGRIYNEQFF. The DNA of the CDR3 is TGTGCCAGCAGCTTAACGGGGGCTGGCGGGAGGATCTACAATGAGCAGTTCTTC.

The chain is built from TRBV9 and TRBJ2-5; D unresolved. The CDR3 contains 15 residues. Germline V gives CDR1 SGDLS, CDR2 YYNGEE. The V and J ends lost 3 bases and 0 bases respectively, with 12 bases between them. The CDR3 nucleotides are TGTGCCAGCAGCGCAAACTCGAACTACCAAGAGACCCAGTACTTC. The encoded protein is CASSANSNYQETQYF.

J is TRBJ1-1 and V is TRBV7-9, with unresolved D. The CDR3 runs to 14 residues. V was clipped by 1 base and J by 5 bases, with 11 bases between them. Germline V CDR1 and CDR2: SEHNR, FQNEAQ (reference sequence). CDR3 DNA sequence: TGTGCCAGCAGCTTAGAGGGCGGGGAGACTGAAGCTTTCTTT. This translates into CASSLEGGETEAFF.

This sequence joins TRBV28 and TRBJ2-5; D is ambiguous. This CDR3 spans 12 amino acids. Germline CDR1 is MDHEN and CDR2 is SYDVKM. Trimming shortened V by 6 bases and J by 5 bases, and 10 bases separated the two germline ends. The CDR3 loop is CASRSPRETQYF. Written as DNA, the CDR3 is TGTGCCAGCAGGTCGCCTAGGGAGACCCAGTACTTC.

This clone turned up a few times. The V call is TRBV19, the J call TRBJ1-2; TRBD1 matches at 11 bases. Germline-derived CDR1 and CDR2 are LNHDA and SQIVND (reference sequence). The CDR3 loop spans 17 amino acids. V gave up 5 bases and J gave up 2 bases; unmatched junction bases: 10. CDR3 loop: CASSPDWTGGVNYGYTF. The DNA of the CDR3 is TGTGCCAGTAGTCCCGATTGGACAGGGGGCGTAAACTATGGCTACACCTTC.

J is TRBJ2-7 and V is TRBV15; TRBD1 matches 7 bases. V shed 4 bases, J shed 0 bases, and the junction held 15 bases outside the gene matches. The CDR3 covers 18 residues. Germline CDR1 LNHNV, CDR2 YYDKDF (reference sequence). CDR3 coding DNA: TGTGCCACCAGCATTCTCGGACAGGCCGGGTCTTCCTCCTACGAGCAGTACTTC. Amino acids: CATSILGQAGSSSYEQYF.

CDR3 DNA: TGCGCCAGCAGCTTGGCCAGAGGGTTCAATGAAAAACTGTTTTTT. Its protein is CASSLARGFNEKLFF. V usage is TRBV5-1 and J usage is TRBJ1-4; no clear D gene. The V and J ends lost 0 bases and 5 bases respectively, with 11 bases between them. The germline gives CDR1 SGHRS, CDR2 YFSETQ. The CDR3 runs to 15 residues.

CDR3 amino acids: CASSIHREGPNQPQHF. The CDR3 nucleotides read TGTGCCAGTAGTATACATCGAGAGGGCCCAAATCAGCCCCAGCATTTT. The chain links TRBV19 to TRBJ1-5; D gene uncertain. Looked up from germline, CDR1 is LNHDA and CDR2 is SQIVND (reference sequence). This CDR3 has 16 amino acids. V was clipped by 2 bases and J by 4 bases, with 15 bases between them. The full variable domain, with the rest looked up from reference TRBV19 and TRBJ1-5, is DGGITQSPKYLFRKEGQNVTLSCEQNLNHDAMYWYRQDPGQGLRLIYYSQIVNDFQKGDIAEGYSVSREKKESFPLTVTSAQKNPTAFYLCASSIHREGPNQPQHFGDGTRLSIL.

This chain links TRBV9 with TRBJ1-4; 10 positions match TRBD1. Germline loops: CDR1 SGDLS, CDR2 YYNGEE. V trimming: 4 bases; J trimming: 7 bases; junction bases outside the gene matches: 7. The CDR3 sequence is 15 residues long. The CDR3 DNA follows: TGTGCCAGCAGCCTAGAGGGGACAGGGGTTGAAAAACTGTTTTTT. It translates to CASSLEGTGVEKLFF.